This entry lists 24 T cell receptor beta chains sequenced from one sample in a study of blood T cell repertoires in COVID-19. Libraries were prepared by immunoSEQ multiplex PCR; TCRdb keeps only in-frame clonotypes and omits some of them. The table records approximately 130,000 clones, about 80% of them present only once. The sample taken for sequencing was peripheral blood. The receptor set was obtained from a human donor in a cohort sampled during active COVID-19.

The chain combines TRBV18 with TRBJ2-1, with 12 bases fitting TRBD2. Germline-derived CDR1 and CDR2 are KGHSH and LQKENI. Trimming removed 6 bases from V and 8 bases from J; junction bases left unmatched: 5. The CDR3 consists of 14 residues. CDR3 amino acids: CASSPTSGSDEQFF. CDR3 DNA: TGTGCCAGCTCCCCGACTAGCGGGAGTGATGAGCAGTTCTTC.

This clone came up once. The CDR3 DNA sequence: TGTGCCCTCCTAGCCGGGTATGGCGATGGCTACACCTTC. Translating it yields CALLAGYGDGYTF. The chain links TRBV30 to TRBJ1-2; D ambiguous. V lost 8 bases and J lost 6, with 19 bases in between. CDR3 length: 13 amino acids. CDR1 is GTSNPN, CDR2 SVGIG, per germline (reference sequence). Variable domain in full (rest from reference TRBV30 and TRBJ1-2): SQTIHQWPATLVQPVGSPLSLECTVEGTSNPNLYWYRQAAGRGLQLLFYSVGIGQISSEVPQNLSASRPQDRQFILSSKKLLLSDSGFYLCALLAGYGDGYTFGSGTRLTVV.

The chain is built from TRBV6-6 and TRBJ1-1; 7 bases align to TRBD1. V dropped 6 bases and J dropped 5; count of bases not matched to a gene: 3. Germline V lookup: CDR1 MNHNY, CDR2 SVGAGI (reference sequence). The CDR3 consists of 12 residues. The CDR3 nucleotides are TGTGCCAGCAGCTTGGGACAGACTGAAGCTTTCTTT. Translating it yields CASSLGQTEAFF.

This clone was found a few times. The V call is TRBV7-2, the J call TRBJ1-5; TRBD1 matches 7 bases. V lost 5 bases to trimming and J lost 7 bases; unmatched junction nucleotides: 5. The CDR3 sequence is 13 residues long. Germline V CDR1 and CDR2: SGHTA, FQGNSA. DNA of the CDR3: TGTGCCAGCAGCCTCGAAGGGGGCCAGCCCCAGCATTTT. This translates into CASSLEGGQPQHF.

V and J are TRBV4-3 and TRBJ2-3, with TRBD2 matching 14 bases. This CDR3 region has 19 residues. The J segment lost 5 bases and the V segment lost 2 bases, leaving 12 bases of the junction unmatched. Germline V CDR1 and CDR2: LGHNA, YSLEER. The CDR3 sequence: CASSQREPGLAGAKDTQYF. The CDR3 region has the DNA TGCGCCAGCAGCCAAAGGGAACCGGGACTAGCGGGAGCTAAAGATACGCAGTATTTT.

The J gene is TRBJ2-3, the V gene TRBV6-2 or TRBV6-3; 10 nucleotides line up with TRBD2. The junction had 3 bases not matched to a gene; V was cut back by 3 bases and J by 3 bases. Germline V gene lookup returns CDR1 MNHEY and CDR2 SVGEGT. The CDR3 has 15 amino acids. The chain's CDR3 is CASSYASGRTDTQYF. The CDR3, as DNA: TGTGCCAGCAGTTATGCTAGCGGGAGAACAGATACGCAGTATTTT.

This clone has more than one count but fewer than ten. The chain links TRBV18 to TRBJ2-7; 9 bases are shared with TRBD1. The CDR3 runs to 18 residues. Germline-derived CDR1 and CDR2 are KGHSH and LQKENI. Trimming cost V 3 bases and J 2 bases; bases outside gene matches: 14. The CDR3 DNA is TGTGCCAGCTCACCTGCGGGCCCAACCGGGACAGGGCCCTACGAGCAGTACTTC. As protein: CASSPAGPTGTGPYEQYF.

The genes are TRBV19 and TRBJ1-1, with TRBD1 matching 8 bases. The V and J ends lost 6 bases and 10 bases, in that order; junction bases with no gene match: 4. In germline, CDR1 is LNHDA, CDR2 SQIVND (reference sequence). The CDR3 is 11 residues long. The CDR3: CASREDRGAFF. CDR3 sequence (DNA): TGTGCCAGTAGAGAAGACAGGGGAGCTTTCTTT.

The chain couples TRBV28 to TRBJ1-4; D possibly corresponds to TRBD1 (5 bases). The length of the CDR3 is 16 residues. Germline CDR1 is MDHEN and CDR2 is SYDVKM. V was shortened by 3 bases and J by 8 bases, with 19 bases between the two germline ends. The CDR3 loop is CASSLPAGGDSEKLFF. DNA for the CDR3: TGTGCCAGCAGTTTGCCGGCCGGGGGGGATAGCGAAAAACTGTTTTTT.

The genes are TRBV6-6 and TRBJ1-1, with D possibly TRBD1 on 6 matching bases. V lost 6 bases and J 5 bases, leaving 22 bases between the germline ends. This CDR3 has 16 amino acids. Germline assignment: CDR1 MNHNY and CDR2 SVGAGI (reference sequence). The CDR3 loop is CASSHPRRGAGTEAFF. In DNA, the CDR3 is TGTGCCAGCAGCCATCCCCGACGGGGGGCTGGAACTGAAGCTTTCTTT.

The V call is TRBV5-5, the J call TRBJ2-1, with D perhaps matching TRBD2 (6 bases). This CDR3 region has 15 residues. The V and J ends lost 4 bases and 9 bases respectively, with 20 bases between them. CDR1 and CDR2 from the germline V gene are SGHKS and YYEKEE (reference sequence). CDR3 DNA sequence: TGTGCCAGCAGCACAGCCCGTGCCGGGGGAGGTGAGCAGTTCTTC. This encodes CASSTARAGGGEQFF. The full variable domain, with the rest looked up from reference TRBV5-5 and TRBJ2-1, is DAGVTQSPTHLIKTRGQQVTLRCSPISGHKSVSWYQQVLGQGPQFIFQYYEKEERGRGNFPDRFSARQFPNYSSELNVNALLLGDSALYLCASSTARAGGGEQFFGPGTRLTVL.

This clone showed up just a few times. V gene TRBV7-9 combines with J gene TRBJ2-7, with D perhaps TRBD1 (6 bases). Germline assignment: CDR1 SEHNR and CDR2 FQNEAQ (reference sequence). V was clipped by 5 bases and J by 2 bases, with 13 bases between them. The CDR3 loop spans 14 amino acids. The CDR3 loop reads CASSGGTTAYEQYF. The CDR3 bases are TGTGCCAGCAGCGGGGGCACAACTGCCTACGAGCAGTACTTC. The complete variable domain, with remaining parts taken from reference TRBV7-9 and TRBJ2-7, reads DTGVSQNPRHKITKRGQNVTFRCDPISEHNRLYWYRQTLGQGPEFLTYFQNEAQLEKSRLLSDRFSAERPKGSFSTLEIQRTEQGDSAMYLCASSGGTTAYEQYFGPGTRLTVT.

The chain employs TRBV7-2 and TRBJ2-3; TRBD2 agrees at 10 bases. Germline CDR1 reads SGHTA; CDR2 reads FQGNSA. CDR3 length: 15 residues. The CDR3 loop reads CATRGLAVITDTQYF. The CDR3 DNA is TGTGCTACCCGTGGACTAGCGGTGATCACAGATACGCAGTATTTT.

This clone was seen once. The chain is built from TRBV30 and TRBJ2-7, with D possibly matching TRBD2 (6 bases). The CDR3 has 14 residues. CDR1 GTSNPN and CDR2 SVGIG come from the germline V gene (reference sequence). Trimming shortened V by 1 base and J by 6 bases, and 16 bases separated the two germline ends. The CDR3 protein is CAWSAGRRESEQYF. The CDR3 DNA reads as TGTGCCTGGAGTGCCGGAAGACGGGAGTCCGAGCAGTACTTC. The whole variable domain, remainder taken from reference TRBV30 and TRBJ2-7, is SQTIHQWPATLVQPVGSPLSLECTVEGTSNPNLYWYRQAAGRGLQLLFYSVGIGQISSEVPQNLSASRPQDRQFILSSKKLLLSDSGFYLCAWSAGRRESEQYFGPGTRLTVT.

The chain has TRBV6-2 or TRBV6-3 and TRBJ1-1; D remains unclear. The germline V gene encodes CDR1 MNHEY and CDR2 SVGEGT. The CDR3 consists of 13 residues. V shed 3 bases and J shed 3 bases, with 8 bases lying between them. For the CDR3, the DNA is TGTGCCAGCAGTTATGCCCGGGACACTGAAGCTTTCTTT. Translated: CASSYARDTEAFF.

The V and J genes are TRBV28 and TRBJ2-7, with 9 bases fitting TRBD1. CDR3 length: 12 amino acids. V lost 8 bases to trimming and J lost 3 bases; unmatched junction nucleotides: 2. From germline, CDR1 is MDHEN and CDR2 SYDVKM. The CDR3 DNA sequence: TGTGCCAGCGCGGACAGGGGCTACGAGCAGTACTTC. It yields the protein CASADRGYEQYF.

This clone was observed once. The chain has TRBV12-5 and TRBJ1-1; 10 bases match TRBD1. V dropped 6 bases and J dropped 1; count of bases not matched to a gene: 5. The CDR3 contains 15 residues. Germline V gives CDR1 LGHNT, CDR2 FRNRAP. CDR3 residues: CASGTGQGPNTEAFF. The DNA of the CDR3 is TGTGCTAGTGGAACGGGACAGGGGCCGAACACTGAAGCTTTCTTT.

The chain's CDR3 is CASSFLLTGSYNEQFF. CDR3 nucleotides: TGCGCCAGCAGCTTTCTATTGACGGGCTCCTACAATGAGCAGTTCTTC. V gene TRBV5-1 combines with J gene TRBJ2-1; no definite D call. V lost 2 bases, J lost 0 bases, and 12 bases lay in between. CDR1 is SGHRS, CDR2 YFSETQ, per germline. There are 16 residues in the CDR3.

The chain carries TRBV7-2 and TRBJ2-2; D uncertain. This CDR3 is 15 amino acids long. V was pared by 5 bases and J by 0 bases, with 10 bases between. Germline V lookup: CDR1 SGHTA, CDR2 FQGNSA. CDR3 in DNA: TGTGCCAGCAGCCCAGGCCCCTCGAACACCGGGGAGCTGTTTTTT. The encoded protein is CASSPGPSNTGELFF.

CDR3 amino acids: CSASTPPSGRSSDTQYF. In DNA, the CDR3 is TGCAGTGCTAGTACCCCCCCGAGCGGGAGGTCTTCAGATACGCAGTATTTT. V is TRBV20-1 and J is TRBJ2-3; 9 bases are shared with TRBD2. The CDR3 covers 17 residues. Germline V gene lookup returns CDR1 DFQATT and CDR2 SNEGSKA (reference sequence). Trimming took 3 bases from V and 4 from J; bases not matched to a gene: 14.

This chain links TRBV7-6 with TRBJ2-7; unclear D gene. This CDR3 has 13 amino acids. Trimming stripped 5 bases from V and 6 bases from J, with 14 bases between. Per the germline V gene, CDR1 is SGHVS and CDR2 is FNYEAQ. The CDR3 reads CASSTQLSGEQYF. DNA of the CDR3: TGTGCCAGCAGCACCCAGCTGTCAGGCGAGCAGTACTTC.

The genes are TRBV2 and TRBJ2-7; D remains unclear. The CDR3 has 12 amino acids. V lost 6 bases, J lost 2 bases, and 8 bases lay in between. Germline values: CDR1 SNHLY, CDR2 FYNNEI. DNA for the CDR3: TGTGCCAGCAGAGAGGATACCTACGAGCAGTACTTC. Encoded protein: CASREDTYEQYF.

This chain links TRBV19 with TRBJ2-1; D might be TRBD2 (5 bases). Germline values: CDR1 LNHDA, CDR2 SQIVND (reference sequence). Trimming left V 0 bases short and J 4 bases short, with 10 bases between. This CDR3 comprises 15 residues. CDR3 DNA sequence: TGTGCCAGTAGTATAGAGCGGACTTTTTACAATGAGCAGTTCTTC. It yields the protein CASSIERTFYNEQFF.

The chain employs TRBV2 and TRBJ1-3; D not certain. Germline V gives CDR1 SNHLY, CDR2 FYNNEI. The CDR3 is made up of 15 amino acids. V was clipped by 1 base and J by 3 bases, with 10 bases between them. The CDR3 spells CASSEGARNGNTIYF. The CDR3 region has the DNA TGTGCCAGCAGTGAAGGTGCTAGGAATGGAAACACCATATATTTT.